This entry lists 14 T cell receptor beta chains sequenced from one sample in a study of CD8+ T cells in alopecia areata. The sequencing template was cDNA reverse transcribed from extracted RNA. Produced via immunoSEQ multiplex PCR; TCRdb's table is partial and in-frame only. The sample holds approximately 31,000 clones, around 80% seen once. Sequencing was performed on NKG2D-low CD8+ T cells sorted from blood. The source of these receptors is a human donor with alopecia areata.

The chain links TRBV30 to TRBJ2-5; maybe TRBD2 (5 bases). The CDR3 extends over 17 amino acids. The germline CDR1 and CDR2 sequences are GTSNPN and SVGIG (reference sequence). The V end was cut by 0 bases, the J end by 4 bases, with 21 bases between. The CDR3 reads CAWSVLGDRVRRETQYF. Written as DNA, the CDR3 is TGTGCCTGGAGTGTACTGGGAGATAGGGTTCGACGAGAGACCCAGTACTTC.

The chain links TRBV6-1 to TRBJ2-2, with D perhaps matching TRBD1 (5 bases). CDR3 size: 14 residues. CDR1 and CDR2 from the germline V gene are MNHNS and SASEGT. V was cut by 1 base and J by 7 bases, with 10 bases left in between. The CDR3 bases are TGTGCCAGCAGTGAAGATGGGGCGATCGGGGAGCTGTTTTTT. Encoded protein: CASSEDGAIGELFF.

This clone is medium-sized. This chain joins TRBV9 and TRBJ1-1, with 9 positions matching TRBD1. This CDR3 has 15 residues. Germline V gene lookup returns CDR1 SGDLS and CDR2 YYNGEE. Unmatched junction bases numbered 8, after V lost 3 bases and J lost 5 bases. CDR3 sequence (DNA): TGTGCCAGCAGCGGAACACAGGGGGCGTCGACTGAAGCTTTCTTT. Translating gives CASSGTQGASTEAFF. The full variable domain, rest sourced from reference TRBV9 and TRBJ1-1, is DSGVTQTPKHLITATGQRVTLRCSPRSGDLSVYWYQQSLDQGLQFLIQYYNGEERAKGNILERFSAQQFPDLHSELNLSSLELGDSALYFCASSGTQGASTEAFFGQGTRLTVV.

The chain couples TRBV2 to TRBJ2-1, with D possibly matching TRBD2 (5 bases). Trimming stripped 5 bases from V and 2 bases from J, with 10 bases between. CDR3 size: 14 residues. In germline, CDR1 is SNHLY, CDR2 FYNNEI. CDR3 region: CASSRLATYNEQFF. The CDR3 DNA sequence: TGTGCCAGCAGTCGGCTAGCTACCTACAATGAGCAGTTCTTC.

This clone was seen only a few times. The chain uses TRBV14 and TRBJ2-5; D remains ambiguous. CDR1 is SGHDN and CDR2 is FVKESK in the germline V gene. Trimming took off 0 bases at V and 6 bases at J, with 5 bases between the two ends. The CDR3 consists of 12 residues. The CDR3 loop reads CASSQDWKTQYF. DNA of the CDR3: TGTGCCAGCAGCCAAGATTGGAAGACCCAGTACTTC. Based on the CDR3 plus reference TRBV14 and TRBJ2-5, the full variable domain is EAGVTQFPSHSVIEKGQTVTLRCDPISGHDNLYWYRRVMGKEIKFLLHFVKESKQDESGMPNNRFLAERTGGTYSTLKVQPAELEDSGVYFCASSQDWKTQYFGPGTRLLVL.

This rearrangement joins TRBV30 to TRBJ1-1; D not resolved. This CDR3 is 13 amino acids long. Trimming took off 1 base at V and 1 base at J, with 7 bases between the two ends. Germline V lookup: CDR1 GTSNPN, CDR2 SVGIG (reference sequence). CDR3 region: CAWSEQKNTEAFF. In DNA form, the CDR3 reads TGTGCCTGGAGTGAGCAGAAGAACACTGAAGCTTTCTTT.

This clone showed up just a few times. The chain joins TRBV14 to TRBJ2-3, with no clear D. Trimming shortened V by 1 base and J by 8 bases, and 4 bases separated the two germline ends. Germline values: CDR1 SGHDN, CDR2 FVKESK. This CDR3 contains 11 residues. CDR3 in amino acids: CASSQVGTQYF. CDR3 coding DNA: TGTGCCAGCAGCCAAGTCGGTACGCAGTATTTT.

The chain combines TRBV4-3 with TRBJ2-4; 9 nucleotides line up with TRBD1. Germline CDR1 LGHNA, CDR2 YSLEER. J lost 8 bases, V lost 5 bases, and 10 bases had no gene match. The CDR3 extends over 15 amino acids. The CDR3 nucleotides read TGCGCCAGCAGCAAGAGGACAGGGGAAGTAGACATTCAGTACTTC. Protein: CASSKRTGEVDIQYF.

The count of this clone is one. The chain couples TRBV2 to TRBJ2-2; D unclear. Germline values: CDR1 SNHLY, CDR2 FYNNEI. The CDR3 covers 12 residues. Trimming took off 4 bases at V and 0 bases at J, with 0 bases between the two ends. CDR3 amino acids: CASSANTGELFF. DNA for the CDR3: TGTGCCAGCAGTGCGAACACCGGGGAGCTGTTTTTT. Using reference TRBV2 and TRBJ2-2 for the parts outside the CDR3, the full variable domain is EPEVTQTPSHQVTQMGQEVILRCVPISNHLYFYWYRQILGQKVEFLVSFYNNEISEKSEIFDDQFSVERPDGSNFTLKIRSTKLEDSAMYFCASSANTGELFFGEGSRLTVL.

The rearrangement joins TRBV5-1 to TRBJ2-5; D remains unclear. This CDR3 is built from 16 residues. The ends were cut back, 1 base at V and 0 bases at J, with 13 bases in the middle. From germline, CDR1 is SGHRS and CDR2 YFSETQ. The CDR3 region is CASSLFSDPYQETQYF. In DNA, the CDR3 is TGCGCCAGCAGCTTGTTCTCAGACCCGTACCAAGAGACCCAGTACTTC.

This clone was picked up a small number of times. This chain uses TRBV28 with TRBJ2-1; perhaps D is TRBD1 or TRBD2 (6 bases each). The CDR3 is 15 amino acids. CDR1 and CDR2 (germline): MDHEN, SYDVKM. Trimming removed 2 bases from V and 3 bases from J, with 11 bases in between. In nucleotides, the CDR3 is TGTGCCAGCAGTTTAGTGGAGGGGGGCTACAATGAGCAGTTCTTC. It is translated as CASSLVEGGYNEQFF.

This clone was recorded once. The chain has TRBV29-1 and TRBJ1-5; D gene unclear. The CDR3 consists of 11 residues. CDR1 and CDR2 from the germline V gene are SQVTM and ANQGSEA. Trimming left V 4 bases short and J 4 bases short, with 5 bases between. The DNA for the CDR3 is TGCAGCGTTGGACCAAATCAGCCCCAGCATTTT. This codes for CSVGPNQPQHF. Full variable domain (missing parts from reference TRBV29-1 and TRBJ1-5): SAVISQKPSRDICQRGTSLTIQCQVDSQVTMMFWYRQQPGQSLTLIATANQGSEATYESGFVIDKFPISRPNLTFSTLTVSNMSPEDSSIYLCSVGPNQPQHFGDGTRLSIL.

By frequency in the sample, this clone is medium-sized. The V and J genes are TRBV5-8 and TRBJ2-5, with 7 bases identical to TRBD1. The CDR3 has 15 residues. V lost 3 bases and J lost 5; bases outside the gene matches: 10. Germline loops: CDR1 SGHTS, CDR2 YDEGEE. The CDR3 reads CASSSPYGTAETQYF. DNA of the CDR3: TGTGCCAGCAGCTCGCCGTACGGGACAGCGGAGACCCAGTACTTC.

V is TRBV5-1 and J is TRBJ2-5, with 11 bases aligning to TRBD1. V shed 4 bases and J 5 bases; nucleotides not matched to a gene: 7. There are 15 residues in the CDR3. Germline V lookup: CDR1 SGHRS, CDR2 YFSETQ. CDR3 sequence: CASSTRTGGGETQYF. CDR3 DNA sequence: TGCGCCAGCAGCACAAGGACAGGGGGCGGGGAGACCCAGTACTTC. Drawing the rest from reference TRBV5-1 and TRBJ2-5, the complete variable domain is KAGVTQTPRYLIKTRGQQVTLSCSPISGHRSVSWYQQTPGQGLQFLFEYFSETQRNKGNFPGRFSGRQFSNSRSEMNVSTLELGDSALYLCASSTRTGGGETQYFGPGTRLLVL.